These T cell receptor beta chains were read from a single sample in a study of neurological immune-mediated disorders. TCRdb recomputed calls from the 5' RACE reads with MiXCR, one row per CDR3 protein. The data show tens of thousands of distinct CDR3 sequences, around 3.8% seen once. Material: CD4+ T cells from blood. These receptors came from a woman aged 40 to 50 with multiple sclerosis. Both conserved end residues are trimmed from each CDR3. A D gene is named only where the DNA matches it firmly.

>TRBV10-3|-
ATSRGSSSYEQY
>TRBV3-1|-
ASSQDLTGRQAF
>TRBV5-1|-
ASSQGAVGTNEQF
>TRBV7-8|-
ASSLGAGATGNTIY
>TRBV7-9|TRBD1
ASSFQGAYEQY
>TRBV24-1|TRBD1
ATSDSSDRGRGDTQY
>TRBV21-1|-
ASSKTRAGNTEAF
>TRBV4-1|-
AGLTGTAVYEQY
>TRBV20-1|-
SARDQGRTEAF
>TRBV5-1|-
TSSFYICSATRTSGGSTDTQY
>TRBV28|-
ASSQGNTGDYGYT
>TRBV20-1|TRBD2
SARGRGVVGEQY
>TRBV7-9|-
ASSLQLSYEQY
>TRBV20-1|-
SAREYRAGGEKLF
>TRBV5-1|-
ASSLGLAGSYEQY
>TRBV7-9|-
ASSWDIYEQY
>TRBV29-1|-
SVGDIANYGYT
>TRBV18|-
ASSFREGGTEAF
>TRBV4-1|-
ASSQGRAGDDYGYT
>TRBV20-1|-
SARLSGNTIY
>TRBV11-3|-
ASSLGYGGRDEQF
>TRBV20-1|-
SARDPGTEAF